This T cell receptor beta chain was found in a study of blood T cell repertoires in COVID-19. Study summary: T cells, B-cell-depleted T cells, or PBMCs supplied cDNA or gDNA.

Germline V gene data show CDR1 as SGHVS and CDR2 as FQNEAQ. Trimming at V came to 11 bases and at J to 4 bases, leaving 4 bases not matched to a gene. CDR3 length: 14 amino acids. Sequencing used immunoSEQ multiplex PCR; TCRdb keeps in-frame clones, though not all of them. This table holds some 11,000 clones, approximately 82% found once. This clone was seen only a few times. Input material: peripheral blood. The V and J genes are TRBV7-8 and TRBJ2-5; 16 nucleotides agree with TRBD2. The source of this sequence is a human donor in a cohort sampled during active COVID-19. For the CDR3, the DNA is TGTGCCGGGACTAGCGGGAGGGCCGGAGAGACCCAGTACTTC. Protein: CAGTSGRAGETQYF.